This T cell receptor beta chain was sequenced during a study of T-cell memory formation after mild COVID-19. This clonotype was seen repeatedly, ten times or more. Its antigen is unidentified. Study-level results: Some SARS-CoV-2-responding clones were already detected in memory before infection.

TCR alpha and TCR beta cDNA libraries carrying sample barcodes and UMIs were produced by 5'RACE using constant-segment primers. In TCRdb, the 5' RACE reads were re-called with MiXCR into one record per CDR3 protein. The table lists about 140,000 distinct CDR3 sequences, 5.5% to 7% of them singletons. Germline-derived CDR1 and CDR2 are MNHEY and SVGAGI. With 0 bases removed from V and 7 bases from J, the gap between germline ends came to 7 bases. The CDR3 extends over 14 amino acids. The sequencing sample was made of PBMCs or a T cell subset sorted from them (not recorded which). The origin of this receptor is an adult woman who had mild COVID-19 (a few samples of this study predate the infection). Cell type and time point are not known. This chain links TRBV6-5 with TRBJ1-6, with D maybe TRBD1 (5 bases). The CDR3 loop reads CASSYSGGNSPLHF. The CDR3 bases are TGTGCCAGCAGTTACTCCGGGGGGAATTCACCCCTCCACTTT.